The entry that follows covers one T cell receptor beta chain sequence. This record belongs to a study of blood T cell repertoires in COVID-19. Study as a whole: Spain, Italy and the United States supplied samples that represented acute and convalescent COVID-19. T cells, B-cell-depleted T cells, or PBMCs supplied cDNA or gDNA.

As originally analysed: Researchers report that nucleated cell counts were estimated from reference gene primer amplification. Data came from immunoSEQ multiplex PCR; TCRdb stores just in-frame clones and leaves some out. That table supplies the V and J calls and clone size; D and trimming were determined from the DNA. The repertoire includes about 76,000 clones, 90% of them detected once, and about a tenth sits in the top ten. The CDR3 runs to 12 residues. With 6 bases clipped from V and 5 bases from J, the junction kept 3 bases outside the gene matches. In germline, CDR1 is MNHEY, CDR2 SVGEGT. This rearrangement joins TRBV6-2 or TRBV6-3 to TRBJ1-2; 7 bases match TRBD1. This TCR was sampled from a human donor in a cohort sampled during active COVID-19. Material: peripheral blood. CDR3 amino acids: CASSDRDYGYTF. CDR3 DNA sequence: TGTGCCAGCAGCGACAGGGATTATGGCTACACCTTC.